The entry that follows covers one T cell receptor beta chain sequence. Per the study methods: Amplification of reference gene primers provided the estimated nucleated cell counts. The repertoire was sequenced with immunoSEQ multiplex PCR; TCRdb's copy has only in-frame clones and lacks some. V, J and clone size derive from that table, while D and trimming were established from the DNA sequence. The profile shows 60,000 to 85,000 clones, around 83% of them singletons. These data are taken from a study of blood T cell repertoires in COVID-19. Across the study: Whether acute or convalescent, the COVID-19 samples came from the United States, Italy and Spain. Sources were T cells, B-cell-depleted T cells, or PBMCs; the material itself was cDNA or gDNA.

The germline V gene encodes CDR1 SNHLY and CDR2 FYNNEI. CDR3 length equals 11 residues. Trimming cost V 7 bases and J 3 bases, with 6 bases left between them. This chain joins TRBV2 and TRBJ1-2; unclear D gene. This clonotype was obtained from a man of 80 years or more with acute or convalescent COVID-19. Specimen: peripheral blood. This chain's CDR3 is CASNRDYGYTF. The CDR3 bases are TGTGCCAGCAACCGGGACTATGGCTACACCTTC.